These 20 T cell receptor beta chains share one sample of origin, sequenced in a study of T-cell memory formation after mild COVID-19. TCRdb passed the 5' RACE reads through MiXCR, listing each CDR3 protein once. The repertoire consists of 400,000 to 500,000 distinct CDR3 sequences, with approximately 19% occurring once and the leading ten covering about 22%. Sequencing was carried out using PBMCs or a T cell subset sorted from them (not recorded which). Receptors were obtained from a man between 18 and 35 years old who had mild COVID-19 (a few samples of this study predate the infection). Cell type and time point are not known.

Ten or more counts support this clonotype. The genes are TRBV12-3 or TRBV12-4 and TRBJ1-2, with 9 nucleotides matching TRBD1. This CDR3 has 14 amino acids. V was clipped by 5 bases and J by 8 bases; unmatched bases: 9. The CDR3 is CASSRTGALRGYTF. The CDR3 region has the DNA TGTGCCAGCAGTCGGACAGGGGCGCTTCGGGGCTACACCTTC.

CDR3 sequence reads: CASSQDWAGYGYTF. CDR3 DNA: TGTGCCAGCAGCCAAGATTGGGCAGGCTATGGCTACACCTTC. The J gene is TRBJ1-2, the V gene TRBV3-1; no firm D call. CDR1 and CDR2 (germline): LGHDT, YNNKEL (reference sequence). The CDR3 loop spans 14 amino acids. V lost 0 bases and J lost 4, with 9 bases in between. Full variable domain (missing parts from reference TRBV3-1 and TRBJ1-2): DTAVSQTPKYLVTQMGNDKSIKCEQNLGHDTMYWYKQDSKKFLKIMFSYNNKELIINETVPNRFSPKSPDKAHLNLHINSLELGDSAVYFCASSQDWAGYGYTFGSGTRLTVV.

This clonotype was recorded a few times. The chain employs TRBV3-1 and TRBJ2-3; 7 bases are a match to TRBD2. Germline-derived CDR1 and CDR2 are LGHDT and YNNKEL (reference sequence). The CDR3 spans 17 residues. Germline trimming cut 4 bases from V and 5 bases from J; bases unmatched to any gene: 15. The CDR3 reads CASSLSGERGLRDTQYF. Written as DNA, the CDR3 is TGTGCCAGCAGCCTCTCGGGAGAGCGGGGACTACGAGATACGCAGTATTTT.

This clonotype turned up a few times. The chain links TRBV5-4 to TRBJ2-3; D unresolved. This CDR3 comprises 13 residues. V lost 6 bases, J lost 5 bases, and 13 bases lay in between. The germline gives CDR1 SGHNT, CDR2 YYREEE (reference sequence). The DNA for the CDR3 is TGTGCCAGCAACCTAGGTGGGATAGATACGCAGTATTTT. Translated: CASNLGGIDTQYF. Using reference TRBV5-4 and TRBJ2-3 for the parts outside the CDR3, the full variable domain is ETGVTQSPTHLIKTRGQQVTLRCSSQSGHNTVSWYQQALGQGPQFIFQYYREEENGRGNFPPRFSGLQFPNYSSELNVNALELDDSALYLCASNLGGIDTQYFGPGTRLTVL.

This clonotype showed up just a few times. The chain recombines TRBV18 with TRBJ1-1; 8 nucleotides agree with TRBD1. Germline CDR1 KGHSH, CDR2 LQKENI. The J segment lost 1 base and the V segment lost 2 bases, leaving 3 bases of the junction unmatched. The CDR3 has 15 residues. CDR3 protein: CASSPSQGENTEAFF. The CDR3 region has the DNA TGTGCCAGCTCACCATCACAGGGGGAGAACACTGAAGCTTTCTTT.

The chain employs TRBV18 and TRBJ2-5; 10 bases line up with TRBD1. The V segment lost 3 bases and the J segment 4 bases; nucleotides outside the gene matches: 2. Germline V gives CDR1 KGHSH, CDR2 LQKENI. The CDR3 has 14 residues. For the CDR3, the DNA is TGTGCCAGCTCACCCTGGGACAGGGGAGAGACCCAGTACTTC. Translation: CASSPWDRGETQYF.

This clonotype was picked up a small number of times. The genes are TRBV6-8 and TRBJ2-7, with TRBD1 matching 10 bases. The CDR3 spans 14 residues. V lost 6 bases and J lost 4; bases outside the gene matches: 6. Germline CDR1 is MNHGY and CDR2 is SAAAGT. Here the CDR3 DNA reads TGTGCCAGCAGCCCCGGGACAGGGGAATACGAGCAGTACGTC. It encodes CASSPGTGEYEQYV.

This clonotype showed up just a few times. The chain has TRBV12-3 or TRBV12-4 and TRBJ2-1; D might be TRBD1 or TRBD2, each matching 7 bases. V gave up 6 bases and J gave up 3 bases, with 18 bases separating them. The CDR3 covers 16 residues. CDR3: CASRPGGQLVYNEQFF. The CDR3 region has the DNA TGTGCCAGCAGGCCGGGGGGACAGCTTGTCTACAATGAGCAGTTCTTC.

This clonotype was seen only a few times. V is TRBV20-1 and J is TRBJ2-7, with TRBD1 matching 9 bases. Germline assignment: CDR1 DFQATT and CDR2 SNEGSKA (reference sequence). The CDR3 spans 13 residues. Unmatched junction bases numbered 5, after V lost 3 bases and J lost 5 bases. CDR3 protein: CSARGQGVHEQYF. CDR3 nucleotide sequence: TGCAGTGCTAGGGGACAGGGCGTCCACGAGCAGTACTTC.

This clonotype has a handful of counts. The CDR3 reads CAISESLHPNYGYTF. For the CDR3, the DNA is TGTGCCATCAGTGAGTCTTTACACCCTAACTATGGCTACACCTTC. The rearrangement links TRBV10-3 to TRBJ1-2, with D hard to call. V was shortened by 0 bases and J by 0 bases, with 8 bases between the two germline ends. The CDR3 contains 15 residues. Germline CDR1 reads ENHRY; CDR2 reads SYGVKD.

The J gene is TRBJ1-1, the V gene TRBV7-3; the D gene is possibly TRBD1 (5 bases). Trimming removed 5 bases from V and 3 bases from J, with 19 bases in between. Germline V CDR1 and CDR2: SGHTA, FQGTGA. The CDR3 is 16 amino acids. The CDR3 spells CASSLYPGTGHTEAFF. For the CDR3, the DNA is TGTGCCAGCAGCCTCTACCCCGGGACCGGCCACACTGAAGCTTTCTTT.

J is TRBJ1-1 and V is TRBV20-1; D may be TRBD1 (6 bases). The CDR3 is 13 amino acids. CDR1 and CDR2 from the germline V gene are DFQATT and SNEGSKA (reference sequence). Trimming removed 0 bases from V and 7 bases from J, with 12 bases in between. Written as DNA, the CDR3 is TGCAGTGCTAGAGATCCGGGGGGCGGTGAAGCTTTCTTT. It is translated as CSARDPGGGEAFF.

The chain employs TRBV24-1 and TRBJ2-1; 8 nucleotides line up with TRBD1. The CDR3 is made up of 16 amino acids. Germline CDR1 is KGHDR and CDR2 is SFDVKD. With 2 bases clipped from V and 8 bases from J, the junction kept 10 bases outside the gene matches. CDR3 residues: CATSDSGRGRSHEQFF. The CDR3, as DNA: TGTGCCACCAGTGATTCTGGCAGGGGGCGCTCCCATGAGCAGTTCTTC.

This chain connects TRBV5-1 to TRBJ1-2; no reliable D call. The V end lost 4 bases, the J end lost 4 bases, and 17 bases lay between the germline ends. CDR3 size: 15 residues. Germline-derived CDR1 and CDR2 are SGHRS and YFSETQ. The CDR3 DNA is TGCGCCAGCAGCCTGAGGGAGGCAGGAGTCTATGGCTACACCTTC. As protein: CASSLREAGVYGYTF.

This clonotype was detected ten times or more. A read error may account for a junction end that differs from germline. This chain joins TRBV5-1 and TRBJ2-7, with 11 nucleotides matching TRBD2. Germline V gives CDR1 SGHRS, CDR2 YFSETQ. This CDR3 comprises 14 residues. The chain's CDR3 is CASSLTSGGYEQYF. The CDR3 DNA reads TGTGCCAGCAGCTTAACTAGCGGGGGTTACGAGCAGTACTTC.

This clonotype has a handful of counts. This chain joins TRBV12-3 or TRBV12-4 and TRBJ2-7; D not certain. The CDR3 is made up of 12 amino acids. Trimming pared 4 bases from V and 5 bases from J, leaving 9 bases between. CDR3 sequence reads: CASSSQANEQYF. DNA for the CDR3: TGTGCCAGCAGTTCTCAAGCCAACGAGCAGTACTTC.

J is TRBJ2-1 and V is TRBV2, with TRBD2 matching over 13 bases. CDR3 length equals 13 residues. The germline CDR1 and CDR2 sequences are SNHLY and FYNNEI. The V and J ends lost 7 bases and 8 bases, in that order; junction bases with no gene match: 2. The CDR3 is CASTGTSGDEQFF. The CDR3 nucleotides read TGTGCCAGCACCGGGACTAGCGGGGATGAGCAGTTCTTC.

The gene calls are TRBV20-1 and TRBJ2-7, with D maybe TRBD2 (5 bases). Germline CDR1 DFQATT, CDR2 SNEGSKA (reference sequence). Trimming shortened V by 6 bases and J by 3 bases, and 9 bases separated the two germline ends. The CDR3 loop spans 11 amino acids. CDR3 nucleotides: TGCAGTGCCCCGGGGTACTACGAGCAGTACTTC. Amino acid sequence: CSAPGYYEQYF.

V gene TRBV12-5 combines with J gene TRBJ1-4, with D possibly TRBD1 on 5 matching bases. This CDR3 has 15 amino acids. Trimming took off 4 bases at V and 7 bases at J, with 16 bases between the two ends. CDR1 and CDR2 (germline): LGHNT, FRNRAP. The CDR3, as DNA: TGTGCTAGTGGTTCCCTGGGACGGAAGGGTGAAAAACTGTTTTTT. Translation gives CASGSLGRKGEKLFF.

A note on this clonotype: The junction shows a germline mismatch at one end, possibly a read error. The V call is TRBV20-1, the J call TRBJ2-1, with TRBD2 as a possible D gene (6 bases). CDR1 and CDR2 (germline): DFQATT, SNEGSKA (reference sequence). The CDR3 covers 16 residues. CDR3 region: CSARDILVAVYDEQFF. In nucleotides, the CDR3 is TGCAGTGCTAGGGACATTTTGGTAGCGGTCTACGATGAGCAGTTCTTC.